The 23 T cell receptor beta chains presented below share a single source sample, sequenced in a study of cytomegalovirus exposure and HLA in healthy donors. The PCR ran on 60 Vbeta and 13 Jbeta primers. TCRdb's copy holds only in-frame clones and misses some; the assay was immunoSEQ multiplex PCR. The sample comprises about 97,000 clones, 65% to 75% of which are singletons, and approximately 2% rests with the top ten. Sequencing used PBMCs. The receptors were gathered from a woman aged 40 to 55 in good health and CMV-seronegative.

The chain carries TRBV10-3 and TRBJ1-1; D not certain. Germline values: CDR1 ENHRY, CDR2 SYGVKD. Trimming stripped 5 bases from V and 1 base from J, with 8 bases between. The CDR3 covers 13 residues. The CDR3 loop reads CAISYTANTEAFF. The CDR3 bases are TGTGCCATCAGTTACACCGCGAACACTGAAGCTTTCTTT.

The chain couples TRBV12-5 to TRBJ1-1; 9 nucleotides align to TRBD1. The trim removed 2 bases at V and 4 bases at J, leaving 2 bases unmatched. The germline gives CDR1 LGHNT, CDR2 FRNRAP. The CDR3 length is 14 residues. Written as DNA, the CDR3 is TGTGCTAGTGGTTTGATGACAGGGGGCACTGAAGCTTTCTTT. Translating it yields CASGLMTGGTEAFF.

This sequence joins TRBV7-9 and TRBJ2-1; possible D gene TRBD2, 6 bases. This CDR3 contains 13 residues. Per germline, CDR1 SEHNR and CDR2 FQNEAQ (reference sequence). V was cut by 5 bases and J by 5 bases, with 10 bases left in between. CDR3 sequence (DNA): TGTGCCAGCAGCCGACTAGAAGACAATGAGCAGTTCTTC. Its protein is CASSRLEDNEQFF. Full variable domain (missing parts from reference TRBV7-9 and TRBJ2-1): DTGVSQNPRHKITKRGQNVTFRCDPISEHNRLYWYRQTLGQGPEFLTYFQNEAQLEKSRLLSDRFSAERPKGSFSTLEIQRTEQGDSAMYLCASSRLEDNEQFFGPGTRLTVL.

The V and J genes are TRBV29-1 and TRBJ2-4; possible D gene TRBD2, 6 bases. Trimming removed 3 bases at V and 5 bases at J, with 8 bases between. Looked up from germline, CDR1 is SQVTM and CDR2 is ANQGSEA. The CDR3 covers 12 residues. CDR3 coding DNA: TGCAGCGTTGAGGGACTTGAAAACATTCAGTACTTC. This sequence encodes CSVEGLENIQYF.

This rearrangement joins TRBV12-5 to TRBJ2-1; 15 nucleotides align to TRBD2. The CDR3 contains 16 residues. Germline lookup yields CDR1 LGHNT and CDR2 FRNRAP. The trim removed 5 bases at V and 5 bases at J, leaving 4 bases unmatched. For the CDR3, the DNA is TGTGCTAGTGGTCCCGGACTAGCGGGGGGGGACAATGAGCAGTTCTTC. Translated, it gives CASGPGLAGGDNEQFF.

In its sample, this clone was seen a few times. The chain carries TRBV14 and TRBJ2-2; D is possibly TRBD2 (6 bases). The CDR3 has 15 residues. Germline V lookup: CDR1 SGHDN, CDR2 FVKESK. V dropped 5 bases and J dropped 0 bases, with 10 bases sitting between them. The DNA of the CDR3 is TGTGCCAGCAGCGCAGGGAGGACGAACACCGGGGAGCTGTTTTTT. As protein: CASSAGRTNTGELFF.

This rearrangement joins TRBV6-1 to TRBJ2-1; 10 bases map to TRBD1. Germline values: CDR1 MNHNS, CDR2 SASEGT. J gave up 12 bases and V 2 bases, and 7 bases lay outside the gene matches. The CDR3 runs to 14 residues. In DNA form, the CDR3 reads TGTGCCAGCAGTGAACTTATCGACAGGGGGCGGCAGTTCTTC. Its translation is CASSELIDRGRQFF.

The chain links TRBV9 to TRBJ2-3; tentative D call: TRBD1 (5 bases). This CDR3 spans 15 amino acids. Germline CDR1 SGDLS, CDR2 YYNGEE. Between the trimmed V and J ends, which lost 0 bases and 3 bases, there was a span of 11 bases. The CDR3 here is CASSVGLGRTDTQYF. DNA for the CDR3: TGTGCCAGCAGCGTAGGTTTGGGGCGGACAGATACGCAGTATTTT.

The rearrangement uses TRBV19 and TRBJ2-1; unclear D gene. V lost 0 bases to trimming and J lost 6 bases, with 18 bases between them. This CDR3 is built from 17 residues. The germline gives CDR1 LNHDA, CDR2 SQIVND (reference sequence). The CDR3 spells CASSIDSTASPFNEQFF. CDR3 nucleotide sequence: TGTGCCAGTAGTATAGATTCAACAGCCAGTCCATTCAATGAGCAGTTCTTC.

This chain links TRBV14 with TRBJ2-1; 7 nucleotides match TRBD1. CDR3 length: 14 amino acids. Germline-derived CDR1 and CDR2 are SGHDN and FVKESK. The trim removed 4 bases at V and 5 bases at J, leaving 5 bases unmatched. CDR3: CASSRDRVHNEQFF. CDR3 DNA: TGTGCCAGCAGCCGGGACAGAGTCCACAATGAGCAGTTCTTC.

The chain recombines TRBV6-1 with TRBJ2-7; 8 nucleotides align to TRBD1. The J segment lost 6 bases and the V segment lost 6 bases, leaving 4 bases of the junction unmatched. The CDR3 is 12 residues long. Germline CDR1 MNHNS, CDR2 SASEGT. The CDR3 spells CASSRGRREQYF. CDR3 bases: TGTGCCAGCAGCAGGGGGCGTCGCGAGCAGTACTTC.

V and J are TRBV18 and TRBJ2-1; D is possibly TRBD2 (5 bases). V was cut by 3 bases and J by 2 bases, with 17 bases left in between. The CDR3 spans 17 residues. Germline V gene data show CDR1 as KGHSH and CDR2 as LQKENI. The CDR3, as DNA: TGTGCCAGCTCACCTCCGATCGGAACGGGAACCTACAATGAGCAGTTCTTC. This codes for CASSPPIGTGTYNEQFF.

This clone was counted a few times. V gene TRBV29-1 combines with J gene TRBJ1-2, with a weak D call TRBD1 (5 bases). V dropped 4 bases and J dropped 2 bases, with 17 bases sitting between them. CDR3 length equals 15 residues. CDR1 SQVTM and CDR2 ANQGSEA come from the germline V gene. The DNA for the CDR3 is TGCAGCGTTGGCGGGGTGGGGTCAGGGAACTATGGCTACACCTTC. This codes for CSVGGVGSGNYGYTF.

This clone was detected only a few times. The chain combines TRBV4-2 with TRBJ2-1; perhaps TRBD2 as D (5 bases). The V end lost 0 bases, the J end lost 0 bases, and 6 bases lay between the germline ends. Germline V lookup: CDR1 LGHNA, CDR2 YNFKEQ. This CDR3 has 15 amino acids. The CDR3 is CASSQEGSSYNEQFF. The DNA for the CDR3 is TGTGCCAGCAGCCAAGAAGGGAGCTCCTACAATGAGCAGTTCTTC.

The chain is built from TRBV15 and TRBJ1-2; TRBD1 matches 9 bases. CDR3 length: 17 residues. Germline lookup yields CDR1 LNHNV and CDR2 YYDKDF (reference sequence). After removal of 1 base from V and 3 bases from J, the junction contained 9 bases not matched to a gene. The CDR3 DNA is TGTGCCACCAGCAGAGGGACAGGGGAAAATTACCACTATGGCTACACCTTC. Translated: CATSRGTGENYHYGYTF.

This chain connects TRBV30 to TRBJ2-2, with 7 bases matching TRBD1. The CDR3 is made up of 14 amino acids. Losses at the gene ends were 7 bases for V and 5 bases for J; bases not matched to a gene: 10. The germline CDR1 and CDR2 sequences are GTSNPN and SVGIG (reference sequence). CDR3 DNA sequence: TGTGCCTCCACCACAGGGGCCCTAACCGGGGAGCTGTTTTTT. This gives the protein CASTTGALTGELFF. The entire variable domain, with the rest obtained from reference TRBV30 and TRBJ2-2, is as follows: SQTIHQWPATLVQPVGSPLSLECTVEGTSNPNLYWYRQAAGRGLQLLFYSVGIGQISSEVPQNLSASRPQDRQFILSSKKLLLSDSGFYLCASTTGALTGELFFGEGSRLTVL.

Of note for this clone: One junction end does not reproduce the germline sequence, and a read error may be involved. The V and J genes are TRBV7-9 and TRBJ1-2; 9 bases are a match to TRBD1. The CDR3 contains 14 residues. The germline V gene has CDR1 SEHNR and CDR2 FQNEAQ (reference sequence). In DNA, the CDR3 is TGTTCCAGCAGCCCCGGACAGGGGCCCTATGGCTACACCTTC. Translation: CSSSPGQGPYGYTF. Based on the CDR3 plus reference TRBV7-9 and TRBJ1-2, the full variable domain is DTGVSQNPRHKITKRGQNVTFRCDPISEHNRLYWYRQTLGQGPEFLTYFQNEAQLEKSRLLSDRFSAERPKGSFSTLEIQRTEQGDSAMYLCSSSPGQGPYGYTFGSGTRLTVV.

This clone was observed a few times. The rearrangement links TRBV18 to TRBJ2-3; 9 nucleotides match TRBD1. CDR1 is KGHSH and CDR2 is LQKENI in the germline V gene. The junction had 1 base not matched to a gene; V was cut back by 3 bases and J by 0 bases. This CDR3 region has 15 residues. The CDR3 region is CASSPGQGSTDTQYF. In DNA form, the CDR3 reads TGTGCCAGCTCACCCGGACAGGGGAGCACAGATACGCAGTATTTT.

CDR3 sequence (DNA): TGTGCCAGCAGCTTAGCCGGCTCCTACGAGCAGTACTTC. It codes for CASSLAGSYEQYF. The J gene is TRBJ2-7, the V gene TRBV11-2, with D uncertain. Germline lookup yields CDR1 SGHAT and CDR2 FQNNGV. The CDR3 loop spans 13 amino acids. V was clipped by 1 base and J by 0 bases, with 4 bases between them.

The J gene is TRBJ2-3, the V gene TRBV7-9; possible D gene TRBD2, 5 bases. Germline loops: CDR1 SEHNR, CDR2 FQNEAQ (reference sequence). The V end lost 7 bases, the J end lost 4 bases, and 18 bases lay between the germline ends. This CDR3 contains 15 residues. CDR3 loop: CASILRADYADTQYF. CDR3 nucleotides: TGTGCCAGCATCCTTAGAGCTGACTACGCAGATACGCAGTATTTT.

This sequence joins TRBV4-3 and TRBJ1-6, with 7 bases that match TRBD1. Germline V lookup: CDR1 LGHNA, CDR2 YSLEER. Trimming at V came to 0 bases and at J to 10 bases, leaving 9 bases not matched to a gene. The CDR3 loop spans 16 amino acids. This CDR3 is CASSQEQGTRSSPLHF. DNA for the CDR3: TGCGCCAGCAGCCAAGAACAGGGGACTCGGAGCTCACCCCTCCACTTT.

This chain connects TRBV9 to TRBJ1-3; possibly TRBD1 for D (5 bases). The CDR3 is 16 residues long. In germline, CDR1 is SGDLS, CDR2 YYNGEE. The germline V and J ends were trimmed by 0 bases and 8 bases, with 18 bases remaining between them. CDR3 region: CASSVDPAGRWDTIYF. DNA for the CDR3: TGTGCCAGCAGCGTAGACCCAGCAGGGCGTTGGGACACCATATATTTT.

The chain recombines TRBV27 with TRBJ1-4, with 11 bases matching TRBD1. CDR3 length equals 16 residues. Looked up from germline, CDR1 is MNHEY and CDR2 is SMNVEV (reference sequence). Trimming took 4 bases from V and 11 from J; bases not matched to a gene: 12. CDR3 amino acids: CASSSYGQGAVYKLFF. DNA for the CDR3: TGTGCCAGCAGTTCGTATGGACAGGGGGCTGTGTATAAACTGTTTTTT. Full variable domain (remainder filled in from reference TRBV27 and TRBJ1-4): EAQVTQNPRYLITVTGKKLTVTCSQNMNHEYMSWYRQDPGLGLRQIYYSMNVEVTDKGDVPEGYKVSRKEKRNFPLILESPSPNQTSLYFCASSSYGQGAVYKLFFGSGTQLSVL.